What follows is one T cell receptor (beta chain) and its context. Germline values: CDR1 GTSNPN, CDR2 SVGIG (reference sequence). The CDR3 runs to 14 residues. V lost 4 bases and J 4 bases, leaving 14 bases between the germline ends. This entry is derived from a study of blood T cell repertoires in COVID-19. On the study more broadly: Acute and convalescent COVID-19 samples came from the United States, Italy and Spain. The cDNA or gDNA used as material had been derived from T cells, B-cell-depleted T cells, or PBMCs.

In the original processing: How many nucleated cells were present was estimated from reference gene primer amplification. Clones were read by immunoSEQ multiplex PCR, and TCRdb kept only the in-frame ones, dropping some. V, J and clone size reflect that table, while D and trimming were determined from the DNA. The sample contains approximately 500,000 clones, approximately 85% of which appear only once. The TCR originated in a human donor in a cohort sampled during active COVID-19. Input material: peripheral blood. This chain connects TRBV30 to TRBJ1-3; possible D gene TRBD1, 5 bases. CDR3 nucleotide sequence: TGTGCCTGGAAGCCGGGGACTTTGGGAAACACCATATATTTT. Translated: CAWKPGTLGNTIYF.